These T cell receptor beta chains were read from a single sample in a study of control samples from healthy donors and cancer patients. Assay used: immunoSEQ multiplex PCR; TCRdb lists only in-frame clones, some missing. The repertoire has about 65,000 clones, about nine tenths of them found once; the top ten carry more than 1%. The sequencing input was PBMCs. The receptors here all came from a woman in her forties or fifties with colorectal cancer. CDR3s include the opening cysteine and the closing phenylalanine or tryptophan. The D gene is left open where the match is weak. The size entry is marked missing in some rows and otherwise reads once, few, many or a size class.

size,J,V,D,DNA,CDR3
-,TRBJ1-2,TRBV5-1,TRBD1,TGCGCCAGCAGCGGGGGACAGGGGATCTATGGCTACACCTTC,CASSGGQGIYGYTF
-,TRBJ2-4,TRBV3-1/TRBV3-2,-,TGTGCCAGCAGCCCCCCAAGTGGGGACCTAGCCAAAAACATTCAGTACTTC,CASSPPSGDLAKNIQYF
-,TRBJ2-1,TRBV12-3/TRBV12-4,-,TGTGCCAGCAACTACAGGAATGAGCAGTTCTTC,CASNYRNEQFF
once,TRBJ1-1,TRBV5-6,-,TGTGCCAGCAGCGGCGACAGAGGGAACACTGAAGCTTTCTTT,CASSGDRGNTEAFF
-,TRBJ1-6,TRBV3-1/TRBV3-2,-,TGTGCCAGCAGCTACAATAGCGGGGCAAAGAATTCACCCCTCCACTTT,CASSYNSGAKNSPLHF
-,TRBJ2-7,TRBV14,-,TGTGCCAGCAGTCACCGCAGGGGGGAAAGTTCCTACGAGCAGTACTTC,CASSHRRGESSYEQYF
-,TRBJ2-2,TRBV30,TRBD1,TGTTTTGGGACAGCGAACACCGGGGAGCTGTTTTTT,CFGTANTGELFF
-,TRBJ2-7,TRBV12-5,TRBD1,TGTGCTAGTGGTTTGAGGGGACAGGGTTTCTCCCACGAGCAGTACTTC,CASGLRGQGFSHEQYF
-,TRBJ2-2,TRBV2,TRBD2,TGTGCCAGCCGGGGACTAGCGGGGGCGGACGGGGAGCTGTTTTTT,CASRGLAGADGELFF
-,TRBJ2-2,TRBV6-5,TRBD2,TGTGCCAGCACCAGACTAGCGGGGGGCCCCGGGGAGCTGTTTTTT,CASTRLAGGPGELFF
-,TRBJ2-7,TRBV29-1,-,TGCAGCGTTGGGCGGACAGCCCTACTCGAGCAGTACTTC,CSVGRTALLEQYF
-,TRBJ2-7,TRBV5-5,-,TGTGCCAGCAGCTTATCCGGGACGGGCGGTAACGAGCAGTACTTC,CASSLSGTGGNEQYF
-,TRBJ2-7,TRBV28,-,TGTGCCAGCAGTTTAAGGCGACTCTCGGGCGAGCAGTACTTC,CASSLRRLSGEQYF
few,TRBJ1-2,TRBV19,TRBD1,TGTGCCAGTAGTGCGACAGGGGTGGTGGATGGCTACACCTTC,CASSATGVVDGYTF
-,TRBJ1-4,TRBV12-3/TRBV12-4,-,TGTGCCAGCAGTCAGAGTGAAAAACTGTTTTTT,CASSQSEKLFF
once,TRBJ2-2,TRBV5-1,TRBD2,TGCGCCAGCAGCTTGGGCGGGAGGGCCACCGGGGAGCTGTTTTTT,CASSLGGRATGELFF
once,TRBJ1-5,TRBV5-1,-,TGCGCCAGCAGCTTGGGAGGGGATCAGCCCCAGCATTTT,CASSLGGDQPQHF
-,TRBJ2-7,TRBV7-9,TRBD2,TGTGCCAGCAGCTTAGGGGCAGCGGGAGGGCCCGGGCAGTACTTC,CASSLGAAGGPGQYF
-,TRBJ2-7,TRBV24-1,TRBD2,TGTGCCACCGGGGATGGGACTGCGGGAGTGTCGGGCGAGCAGTACTTC,CATGDGTAGVSGEQYF
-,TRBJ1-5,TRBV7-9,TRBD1,TGTGCCAGCAGCTGGGGGACAGATCAGCCCCAGCATTTT,CASSWGTDQPQHF
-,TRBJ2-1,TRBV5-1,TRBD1,TGCGCCAGCAGCTTGGCCGGACAGGGGGCTGATGAGCAGTTCTTC,CASSLAGQGADEQFF
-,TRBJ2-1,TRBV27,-,TGTGCCAGCAGTTTACGACAGGTTCTTTACAATGAGCAGTTCTTC,CASSLRQVLYNEQFF
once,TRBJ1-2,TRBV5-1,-,TGCGCCAGCAGCTTGGCCGGGATCGGGTTGGGTGGCTACACCTTC,CASSLAGIGLGGYTF
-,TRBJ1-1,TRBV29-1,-,TGCAGCGTTAATACAGGGCGCCCTGAAGCTTTCTTT,CSVNTGRPEAFF
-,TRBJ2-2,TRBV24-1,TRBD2,TGTGCCACCAGTGATCGATCCGGGACTAGCTGGAACACCGGGGAGCTGTTTTTT,CATSDRSGTSWNTGELFF
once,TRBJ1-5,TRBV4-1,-,TGCGCCAGCAGCCTCAGAGAAAATCAGCCCCAGCATTTT,CASSLRENQPQHF
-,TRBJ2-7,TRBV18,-,TGTGCCAGCTCTTCAACCTCCGGGACTGGATTCTACGAGCAGTACTTC,CASSSTSGTGFYEQYF
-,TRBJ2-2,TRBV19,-,TGTGCCAGTAGTTACCAAGCCGCCGGGGAGCTGTTTTTT,CASSYQAAGELFF
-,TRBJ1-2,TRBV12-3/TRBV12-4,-,TGTGCCAGCAGTTTAGGGTTAGGTTACACCTTC,CASSLGLGYTF
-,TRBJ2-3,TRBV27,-,TGTGCCAGCATAACGAATCCAGAGGCAGATACGCAGTATTTT,CASITNPEADTQYF
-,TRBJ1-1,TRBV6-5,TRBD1,TGTGCCAGCCTCCGTGATGGGACAGCGAACACTGAAGCTTTCTTT,CASLRDGTANTEAFF
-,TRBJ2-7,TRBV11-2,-,TGTGCCAGCAGCTTAGGTACAGCCCCAGGTTCCTACGAGCAGTACTTC,CASSLGTAPGSYEQYF
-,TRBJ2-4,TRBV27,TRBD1,TGTGCCAGCAGTCCACGGACAGGGCGGGACAAAAACATTCAGTACTTC,CASSPRTGRDKNIQYF
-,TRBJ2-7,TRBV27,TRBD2,TGTGCCAGCAGTCCTCTTAAAGCGGGAGGGTTCCAGCAGTACTTC,CASSPLKAGGFQQYF
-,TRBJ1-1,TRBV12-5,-,TGTGCTAGTGGTCAATGGGGGAGGCATGGGTATGACAGGGAAGCTTTCTTT,CASGQWGRHGYDREAFF
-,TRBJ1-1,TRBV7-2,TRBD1,TGTGCCAGCAGCTTCAGGGGGCGGGGCACTGAAGCTTTCTTT,CASSFRGRGTEAFF
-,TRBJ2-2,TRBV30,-,TGTGCCTGGAATGGTTATGCCGGGGAGCTGTTTTTT,CAWNGYAGELFF
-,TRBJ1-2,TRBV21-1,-,TGTGCCAGCAAGGATAAGGGAAGTGATTACTATGGCTACACCTTC,CASKDKGSDYYGYTF
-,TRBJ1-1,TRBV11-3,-,TGTGCCAGCAGCTTAGTCGGGCAGACTGAAGCTTTCTTT,CASSLVGQTEAFF
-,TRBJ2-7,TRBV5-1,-,TGCGCCAGCAGCTATTCTGCGTCCCGGGCCTACGAGCAGTACTTC,CASSYSASRAYEQYF
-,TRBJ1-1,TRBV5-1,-,TGCGCCAGCAGCCCCATACCTGGACTTAGCACTGAAGCTTTCTTT,CASSPIPGLSTEAFF
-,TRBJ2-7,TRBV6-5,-,TGTGCCAGCAGTTACTCCGGCAGCTCCTACGAGCAGTACTTC,CASSYSGSSYEQYF
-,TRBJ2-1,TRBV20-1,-,TGCAGTGCTAGAGATGGTTGGCAGTTCTTC,CSARDGWQFF
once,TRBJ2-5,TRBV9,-,TGTGCCAGCAGCGTAGAAGGCAGGGGTGGCGAGACCCAGTACTTC,CASSVEGRGGETQYF